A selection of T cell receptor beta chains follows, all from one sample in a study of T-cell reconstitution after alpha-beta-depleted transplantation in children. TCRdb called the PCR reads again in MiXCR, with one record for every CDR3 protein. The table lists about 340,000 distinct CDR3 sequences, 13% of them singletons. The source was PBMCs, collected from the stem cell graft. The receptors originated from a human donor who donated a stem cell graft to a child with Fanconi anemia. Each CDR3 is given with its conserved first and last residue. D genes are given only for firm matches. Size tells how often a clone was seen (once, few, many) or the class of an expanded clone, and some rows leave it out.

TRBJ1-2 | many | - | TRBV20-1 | TGCAGTGCTAGAGCCATGGGACCTGAGGTACACGGCGGCTACACCTTC | CSARAMGPEVHGGYTF
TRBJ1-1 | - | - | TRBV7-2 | TGTGCCAGCAGCTTAGTGGCGAACCCTGAAGCTTTCTTT | CASSLVANPEAFF
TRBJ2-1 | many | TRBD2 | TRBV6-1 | TGTGCCAGCAGTGAGGGGGGGGTGGGTGAGCAGTTCTTC | CASSEGGVGEQFF
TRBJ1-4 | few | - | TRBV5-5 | TGTGCCAGCAGCTTGACAGGGAGGAGCGAAAAACTGTTTTTT | CASSLTGRSEKLFF
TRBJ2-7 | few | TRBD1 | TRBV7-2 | TGTGCCAGCAGCTTATCGGGACAGGCCTACGAGCAGTACTTC | CASSLSGQAYEQYF
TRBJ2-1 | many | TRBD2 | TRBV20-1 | TGCAGTGCTACGACTAGCGGGGGTTACAATGAGCAGTTCTTC | CSATTSGGYNEQFF
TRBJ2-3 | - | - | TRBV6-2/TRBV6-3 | TGTGCCAGCAGTTACTGGGCTGGAAACACAGATACGCAGTATTTT | CASSYWAGNTDTQYF
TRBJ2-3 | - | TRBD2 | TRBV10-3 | TGTGCCATCAGACTAACTTCTAGCGGCGGCACAGATACGCAGTATTTT | CAIRLTSSGGTDTQYF
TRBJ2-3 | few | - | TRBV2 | TGTGCCAGTTCTGACAGGACAAGCACAGATACGCAGTATTTT | CASSDRTSTDTQYF
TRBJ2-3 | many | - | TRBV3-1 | TGTGCCAGCAGCCAACGGGGGGCAGGGGTAAGCACAGATACGCAGTATTTT | CASSQRGAGVSTDTQYF
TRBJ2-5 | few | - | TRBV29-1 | TGCAGCGTTACCTGGGGATGGGGGCGGGAGACCCAGTACTTC | CSVTWGWGRETQYF
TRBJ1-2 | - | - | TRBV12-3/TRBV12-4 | TGTGCCAGCAGATCGACCTGGAACTATGGCTACACCTTC | CASRSTWNYGYTF
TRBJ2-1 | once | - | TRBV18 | TGTGCCAGCTCGCCCTCCTATGAGCAGTTCTTC | CASSPSYEQFF
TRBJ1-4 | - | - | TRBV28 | TGTGCCAGCAGTCTTCCCAAGGTGGGACTGTTTTTT | CASSLPKVGLFF
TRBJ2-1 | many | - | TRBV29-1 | TGCAGCGTTGTAATAACGACAGGCCAAAAGTTCTTC | CSVVITTGQKFF
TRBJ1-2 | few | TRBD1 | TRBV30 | TGTGCCTGGAGTCGACAGGGACCCTCTGGCTACACCTTC | CAWSRQGPSGYTF
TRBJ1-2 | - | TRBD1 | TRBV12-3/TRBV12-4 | TGTGCCAGCAGAAAGTTCACAGGGGGCGCGGGCTACACCTTC | CASRKFTGGAGYTF
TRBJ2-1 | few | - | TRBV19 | TGTGCCAGTAGTATCGCTTGGGGGACATACAATGAGCAGTTCTTC | CASSIAWGTYNEQFF
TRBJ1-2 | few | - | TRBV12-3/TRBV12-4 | TGTGCCAGCAGCCCCGGCAGGCCGTCTGACTATGGCTACACCTTC | CASSPGRPSDYGYTF
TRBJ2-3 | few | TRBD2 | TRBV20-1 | TGCAGTGCTAGAGATCCGAGCGGGGGGGGCACAGATACGCAGTATTTT | CSARDPSGGGTDTQYF
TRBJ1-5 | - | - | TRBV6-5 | TGTGCCAGCAGTTACGTACAGGGCAATCAGCCCCAGCATTTT | CASSYVQGNQPQHF
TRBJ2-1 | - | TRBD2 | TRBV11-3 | TGTGCCAGCAGCTTAGTTGGGACTAGCGGACACAATGAGCAGTTCTTC | CASSLVGTSGHNEQFF
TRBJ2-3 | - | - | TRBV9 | TGTGCCAGCAGCATAAGGGACAGCACAGATACGCAGTATTTT | CASSIRDSTDTQYF
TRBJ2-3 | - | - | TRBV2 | TGTGCCAGCAGCGGGGCCAGGGGGGCCGCAGATACGCAGTATTTT | CASSGARGAADTQYF
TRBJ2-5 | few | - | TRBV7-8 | TGTGCCAGCAGCTTAGGGATGGGTTTGGGACAAGAGACCCAGTACTTC | CASSLGMGLGQETQYF
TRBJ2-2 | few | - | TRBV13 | TGTGCCAGCAGCTTAGAATTGGGGACCGGGGAGCTGTTTTTT | CASSLELGTGELFF
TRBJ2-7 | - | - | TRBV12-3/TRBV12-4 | TGTGCCAGCAGCCGCGACGAATTCGAGCAGTACTTC | CASSRDEFEQYF
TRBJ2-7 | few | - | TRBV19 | TGTGCCAGTAGTCAAACAGGTCCCCTAGACGAGCAGTACTTC | CASSQTGPLDEQYF
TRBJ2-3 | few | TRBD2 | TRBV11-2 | TGTGCCAGCAGCTTTCGACTAGCGGGGGGAACAGATACGCAGTATTTT | CASSFRLAGGTDTQYF
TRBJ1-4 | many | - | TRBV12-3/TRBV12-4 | TGTGCCAGCAGCATAGGCGGAGGGACTTCCCAAAAACTGTTTTTT | CASSIGGGTSQKLFF
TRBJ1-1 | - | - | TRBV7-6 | TGTGCCAGCAGCTCGACAGCTTCGGGGACTGAAGCTTTCTTT | CASSSTASGTEAFF
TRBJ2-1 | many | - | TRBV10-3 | TGTGCCATCAGTGACAGCCTAGACTACAATGAGCAGTTCTTC | CAISDSLDYNEQFF
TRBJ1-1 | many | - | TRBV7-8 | TGTGCCAGCAGCTCATTGGGGGGCAGGGCTGAAGCTTTCTTT | CASSSLGGRAEAFF
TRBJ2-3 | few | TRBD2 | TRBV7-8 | TGTGCCAGCAGCCCCGGGACTAGCTACACATATACGCAGTATTTT | CASSPGTSYTYTQYF
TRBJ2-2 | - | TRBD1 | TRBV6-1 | TGTGCCAGCAGGGGAACCGGGACAGGGGTCGGGGAGCTGTTTTTT | CASRGTGTGVGELFF
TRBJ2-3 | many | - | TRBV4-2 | TGTGCCAGCAGCCAAGACGATAGCACAGATACGCAGTATTTT | CASSQDDSTDTQYF
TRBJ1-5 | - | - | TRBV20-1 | TGCAGTGCTAGAGATAAGGGAGCAGGAGACCAGCCCCAGCATTTT | CSARDKGAGDQPQHF
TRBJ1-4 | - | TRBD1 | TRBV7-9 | TGTGCCAGCAGCTTAGGGGACAGGGACCATGAAAAACTGTTTTTT | CASSLGDRDHEKLFF
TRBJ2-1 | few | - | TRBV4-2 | TGTGCCAGCAGCCAAGAGGAGTCTGAGCAGTTCTTC | CASSQEESEQFF
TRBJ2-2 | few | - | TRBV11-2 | TGTGCCAGCAGCTCCACCTGGGCCGGGGAGCTGTTTTTT | CASSSTWAGELFF
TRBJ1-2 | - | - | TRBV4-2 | TGTGCCAGCAGCGCACCTGGACGGAGCTATGGCTACACCTTC | CASSAPGRSYGYTF
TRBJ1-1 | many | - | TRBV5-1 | TGCGCCAGCAGCACGGGGACGGCGAACACTGAAGCTTTCTTT | CASSTGTANTEAFF
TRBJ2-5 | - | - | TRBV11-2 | TGTGCCAGCAGCTACAGAGCCAGGGAAGAGACCCAGTACTTC | CASSYRAREETQYF
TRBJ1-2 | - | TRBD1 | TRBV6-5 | TGTGCCAGCAGTTACTCTCAGGGGGCCACGTTTAACTATGGCTACACCTTC | CASSYSQGATFNYGYTF
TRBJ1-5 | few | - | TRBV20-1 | TGCAGTGCTAGTGAGCAGGGAGGTCAGCCCCAGCATTTT | CSASEQGGQPQHF
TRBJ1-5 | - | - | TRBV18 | TGTGCCAGCTCACTGCATGGCCGAGATAGCAATCAGCCCCAGCATTTT | CASSLHGRDSNQPQHF
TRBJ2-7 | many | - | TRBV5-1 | TGCGCCAGCAGCTTTAGGGCAGAGGTCTCCTACGAGCAGTACTTC | CASSFRAEVSYEQYF
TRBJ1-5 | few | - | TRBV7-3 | TGTGCCAGCAGCCCCACTGGGTCGGGGGTGAGTCAGCCCCAGCATTTT | CASSPTGSGVSQPQHF
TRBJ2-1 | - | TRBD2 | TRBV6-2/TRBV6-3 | TGTGCCAGCAGTTACCTGGGACTAGCGGGGAAATACAATGAGCAGTTCTTC | CASSYLGLAGKYNEQFF
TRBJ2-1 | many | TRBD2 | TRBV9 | TGTGCCAGCAGCCCCCGAGTAGCGGGAGGAACCTCCTACAATGAGCAGTTCTTC | CASSPRVAGGTSYNEQFF
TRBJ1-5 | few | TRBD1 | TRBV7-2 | TGTGCCAGCAGACCGGACAGGTATAGCAATCAGCCCCAGCATTTT | CASRPDRYSNQPQHF
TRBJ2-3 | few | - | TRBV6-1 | TGTGCCAGCACCGCGGCAGCCGCAGATACGCAGTATTTT | CASTAAAADTQYF